The 5 T cell receptor beta chains below all came from one sample that was sequenced in a study of siplizumab effects on memory and regulatory T cells. Clones were sequenced by immunoSEQ multiplex PCR, and TCRdb holds only the in-frame ones, with some missing. The sample lists approximately 120,000 clones, 92% occurring once. The sequencing sample was made of Tregs sorted from blood. The receptor set was obtained from a human donor in good health.

This clone showed up just once. V usage is TRBV29-1 and J usage is TRBJ2-3; 15 nucleotides match TRBD2. J was trimmed by 2 bases and V by 7 bases; bases with no gene match: 10. The germline gives CDR1 SQVTM, CDR2 ANQGSEA. This CDR3 is 17 amino acids long. CDR3 in amino acids: CSGGLAGGSRNTDTQYF. The CDR3 coding sequence is TGCAGCGGAGGACTAGCGGGAGGGTCCCGTAACACAGATACGCAGTATTTT.

The chain has TRBV5-5 and TRBJ1-1; D not resolved. V was trimmed by 0 bases and J by 2 bases, leaving 11 bases between them. CDR1 and CDR2 (germline): SGHKS, YYEKEE (reference sequence). The CDR3 length is 15 residues. As DNA, the CDR3 is TGTGCCAGCAGCTTGGGGGCGAACCAAAACACTGAAGCTTTCTTT. It translates to CASSLGANQNTEAFF.

This rearrangement joins TRBV11-2 to TRBJ2-7; 11 nucleotides line up with TRBD2. CDR3 size: 19 residues. V was clipped by 1 base and J by 3 bases; unmatched bases: 14. From germline, CDR1 is SGHAT and CDR2 FQNNGV. The CDR3 spells CASSLVQGGLAGGYYEQYF. In DNA, the CDR3 is TGTGCCAGCAGCTTAGTGCAGGGTGGCCTAGCGGGGGGTTACTACGAGCAGTACTTC. The variable domain in full, completed from reference TRBV11-2 and TRBJ2-7, reads EAGVAQSPRYKIIEKRQSVAFWCNPISGHATLYWYQQILGQGPKLLIQFQNNGVVDDSQLPKDRFSAERLKGVDSTLKIQPAKLEDSAVYLCASSLVQGGLAGGYYEQYFGPGTRLTVT.

CDR3 DNA sequence: TGTGCCAGCGGGGGAACGGGCGGGGCCAACGTCCTGACTTTC. Residues: CASGGTGGANVLTF. The J gene is TRBJ2-6, the V gene TRBV6-6; perhaps D is TRBD1 or TRBD2 (5 bases each). Germline V gene lookup returns CDR1 MNHNY and CDR2 SVGAGI (reference sequence). The CDR3 sequence is 14 residues long. V lost 8 bases to trimming and J lost 4 bases, with 12 bases between them.

The chain joins TRBV7-2 to TRBJ2-3; 12 bases line up with TRBD2. CDR1 and CDR2 (germline): SGHTA, FQGNSA. With 5 bases clipped from V and 7 bases from J, the junction kept 4 bases outside the gene matches. This CDR3 is built from 14 residues. In nucleotides, the CDR3 is TGTGCCAGCAGCGGGTGGACTAGCGGGAATACGCAGTATTTT. Translation gives CASSGWTSGNTQYF.